This entry features one T cell receptor (beta chain) sequence. Sequencing used immunoSEQ multiplex PCR; TCRdb keeps in-frame clones, though not all of them. The sample yields around 110,000 clones, roughly 89% seen once. The sample comes from a study of blood T cell repertoires in COVID-19. J was trimmed by 9 bases and V by 7 bases; bases with no gene match: 2. This CDR3 comprises 11 residues. Per the germline V gene, CDR1 is DFQATT and CDR2 is SNEGSKA (reference sequence). Grouping used clinical history reported by participants in a survey and questionnaire. This receptor was identified in a woman younger than 45 who had recovered from COVID-19. Input material: PBMCs or T cells enriched from blood (not recorded which). The rearrangement links TRBV20-1 to TRBJ2-1; 11 positions match TRBD2. The CDR3 loop is CSGLAGFEQFF. CDR3 bases: TGCAGTGGACTAGCGGGATTTGAGCAGTTCTTC.